What follows is one T cell receptor (beta chain) and its context. The record originates from a study of preoperative IRX-2 immunotherapy in early breast cancer. Germline V gene sequence: CDR1 MGHRA, CDR2 YSYEKL. The CDR3 covers 19 residues. J gave up 2 bases and V 1 base, and 13 bases lay outside the gene matches. Assay used: immunoSEQ multiplex PCR; TCRdb lists only in-frame clones, some missing. The table lists 34,000 or so clones, about 95% of them singletons. The treatment: preoperative locoregional IRX-2 cytokine immunotherapy. Preoperative locoregional IRX-2 cytokine immunotherapy was tested in the phase Ib source study.

This sample was gathered from a patient treated with IRX-2 immunotherapy. V gene TRBV4-1 combines with J gene TRBJ2-7; TRBD2 aligns across 11 bases. The receptor was derived from a human donor with breast cancer. CDR3 sequence reads: CASSQVPPTSGGPTYEQYF. CDR3 nucleotide sequence: TGCGCCAGCAGCCAAGTTCCCCCCACTAGCGGGGGACCCACCTACGAGCAGTACTTC.